The 14 T cell receptor beta chains in this list originate from one sample, sequenced in a study of T cell responses to AZD1222 COVID-19 vaccine. Here immunoSEQ multiplex PCR was the method, and the copy in TCRdb shows in-frame clones only, minus some. The sample lists 80,000 to 85,000 clones, around 90% seen once, with roughly 8% in the top ten. The sequencing used peripheral blood, collected 28 days after the second AZD1222 dose. The receptors here all came from an adult who received the AZD1222 COVID-19 vaccine.

The gene calls are TRBV27 and TRBJ2-3; TRBD1 might be the D (6 bases). V lost 5 bases and J lost 5, with 14 bases in between. This CDR3 contains 14 residues. CDR1 and CDR2 from the germline V gene are MNHEY and SMNVEV (reference sequence). The CDR3: CASSRGSRVDTQYF. For the CDR3, the DNA is TGTGCCAGCAGTAGGGGGAGTCGAGTAGATACGCAGTATTTT.

This chain uses TRBV9 with TRBJ2-2; 8 bases match TRBD2. V shed 0 bases and J 5 bases; nucleotides not matched to a gene: 3. The CDR3 is 15 amino acids. Germline lookup yields CDR1 SGDLS and CDR2 YYNGEE. Written as DNA, the CDR3 is TGTGCCAGCAGCGTAGCGGGAGGGGAGACCGGGGAGCTGTTTTTT. Encoded protein: CASSVAGGETGELFF.

This rearrangement joins TRBV3-1 (or the pseudogene TRBV3-2) to TRBJ2-1; tentative D call: TRBD2 (5 bases). Between the trimmed V and J ends, which lost 7 bases and 5 bases, there was a span of 12 bases. This CDR3 comprises 13 residues. Germline V gives CDR1 LGHDT, CDR2 YNNKEL (reference sequence). The CDR3 loop reads CASKRAQDNEQFF. CDR3 in DNA: TGTGCCAGCAAGAGGGCTCAAGACAATGAGCAGTTCTTC.

This rearrangement joins TRBV27 to TRBJ1-2, with D maybe TRBD1 (6 bases). V was clipped by 5 bases and J by 4 bases, with 14 bases between them. The CDR3 contains 14 residues. Germline loops: CDR1 MNHEY, CDR2 SMNVEV (reference sequence). Here the CDR3 reads CASSPRTVSYGYTF. CDR3 DNA sequence: TGTGCCAGCAGTCCCCGGACAGTAAGCTATGGCTACACCTTC.

The V call is TRBV18, the J call TRBJ1-1; TRBD1 matches at 7 bases. The V gene end was trimmed by 2 bases and the J gene end by 4 bases; junction bases not matched to a gene: 4. Germline V lookup: CDR1 KGHSH, CDR2 LQKENI. The CDR3 runs 14 residues. The CDR3 loop reads CASSPGPGGTEAFF. The DNA for the CDR3 is TGTGCCAGCTCACCAGGGCCAGGGGGCACTGAAGCTTTCTTT. Drawing the rest from reference TRBV18 and TRBJ1-1, the complete variable domain is NAGVMQNPRHLVRRRGQEARLRCSPMKGHSHVYWYRQLPEEGLKFMVYLQKENIIDESGMPKERFSAEFPKEGPSILRIQQVVRGDSAAYFCASSPGPGGTEAFFGQGTRLTVV.

This chain links TRBV5-4 with TRBJ1-4, with TRBD1 identical over 10 bases. CDR3 length equals 14 residues. Germline CDR1 SGHNT, CDR2 YYREEE (reference sequence). The V segment lost 5 bases and the J segment 8 bases; nucleotides outside the gene matches: 6. The CDR3 region has the DNA TGTGCCAGCAGTCGACAGGGGGCGGAGGAAAAACTGTTTTTT. It encodes CASSRQGAEEKLFF.

This chain links TRBV19 with TRBJ2-7; 9 bases fit TRBD1. V trimming: 7 bases; J trimming: 2 bases; junction bases outside the gene matches: 6. The germline V gene encodes CDR1 LNHDA and CDR2 SQIVND (reference sequence). The CDR3 extends over 14 amino acids. CDR3 DNA sequence: TGTGCCAGTATGGACAGGGGAAGGCCCTACGAGCAGTACTTC. It codes for CASMDRGRPYEQYF.

This clone was detected only a few times. V gene TRBV2 combines with J gene TRBJ2-7; weak D call: TRBD1 (5 bases). Germline V gene sequence: CDR1 SNHLY, CDR2 FYNNEI. Trimming shortened V by 2 bases and J by 4 bases, and 12 bases separated the two germline ends. There are 14 residues in the CDR3. CDR3 nucleotides: TGTGCCAGCAGTGAAAGGGGCCAAAAATACGAGCAGTACTTC. Protein product: CASSERGQKYEQYF.

The J gene is TRBJ2-1, the V gene TRBV27, with TRBD2 matching 15 bases. The V gene's germline CDR1 is MNHEY and CDR2 SMNVEV (reference sequence). V trimming: 6 bases; J trimming: 9 bases; junction bases outside the gene matches: 12. The CDR3 is 17 amino acids. The CDR3 spells CASSSQPGLAGGLEQFF. DNA for the CDR3: TGTGCCAGCAGCTCCCAGCCCGGACTAGCGGGAGGGCTTGAGCAGTTCTTC.

This sequence joins TRBV28 and TRBJ1-1, with D uncertain. Germline CDR1 reads MDHEN; CDR2 reads SYDVKM. The CDR3 sequence is 14 residues long. Trimming pared 5 bases from V and 4 bases from J, leaving 14 bases between. The CDR3 spells CASSPAGAVTEAFF. The CDR3 bases are TGTGCCAGCAGTCCGGCCGGAGCGGTCACTGAAGCTTTCTTT.

The chain is built from TRBV5-5 and TRBJ2-7; no clear D gene. Germline V lookup: CDR1 SGHKS, CDR2 YYEKEE (reference sequence). This CDR3 spans 14 amino acids. Trimming cost V 0 bases and J 3 bases, with 10 bases left between them. CDR3 in amino acids: CASSLVPGSYEQYF. The CDR3 coding sequence is TGTGCCAGCAGCTTGGTCCCAGGCAGCTACGAGCAGTACTTC.

The chain joins TRBV7-9 to TRBJ1-4; 9 nucleotides line up with TRBD1. The CDR3 spans 13 residues. The trim removed 5 bases at V and 8 bases at J, leaving 3 bases unmatched. Germline loops: CDR1 SEHNR, CDR2 FQNEAQ (reference sequence). CDR3 protein: CASSRDRDEKLFF. CDR3 DNA sequence: TGTGCCAGCAGCCGGGACAGGGACGAAAAACTGTTTTTT.

CDR3 residues: CASSLGLAGLYEQYF. The CDR3 nucleotides read TGTGCCAGTAGTCTCGGACTAGCGGGCTTGTACGAGCAGTACTTC. The V call is TRBV19, the J call TRBJ2-7, with 11 bases identical to TRBD2. Germline V gene sequence: CDR1 LNHDA, CDR2 SQIVND (reference sequence). The trim removed 5 bases at V and 4 bases at J, leaving 7 bases unmatched. CDR3 length: 15 residues.

The CDR3 is CRAGSTDTQYF. The DNA of the CDR3 is TGCAGGGCCGGAAGCACAGATACGCAGTATTTT. The rearrangement links TRBV20-1 to TRBJ2-3, with D unclear. Germline V gives CDR1 DFQATT, CDR2 SNEGSKA (reference sequence). The CDR3 loop spans 11 amino acids.